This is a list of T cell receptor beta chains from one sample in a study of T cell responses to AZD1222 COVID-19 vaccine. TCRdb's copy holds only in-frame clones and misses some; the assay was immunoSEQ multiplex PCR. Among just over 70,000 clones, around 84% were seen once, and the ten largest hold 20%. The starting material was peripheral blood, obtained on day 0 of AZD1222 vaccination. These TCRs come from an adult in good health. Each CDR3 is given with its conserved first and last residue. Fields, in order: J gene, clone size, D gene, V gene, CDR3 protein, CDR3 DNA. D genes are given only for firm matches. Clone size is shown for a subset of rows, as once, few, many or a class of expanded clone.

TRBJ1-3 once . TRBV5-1 CASSPYTGKLSGNTIYF TGCGCCAGCAGCCCGTACACAGGGAAACTCTCTGGAAACACCATATATTTT
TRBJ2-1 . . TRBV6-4 CASSRDSMGYEQFF TGTGCCAGCAGTCGGGACTCGATGGGTTATGAGCAGTTCTTC
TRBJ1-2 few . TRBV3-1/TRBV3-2 CASRGGDYGYTF TGTGCCAGCAGAGGGGGGGACTATGGCTACACCTTC
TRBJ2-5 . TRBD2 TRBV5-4 CASSLLAGGPEETQYF TGTGCCAGCAGCTTACTAGCGGGAGGGCCGGAAGAGACCCAGTACTTC
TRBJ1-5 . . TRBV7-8 CAGSSLQGGNQPQHF TGTGCCGGCAGCTCATTACAGGGTGGCAATCAGCCCCAGCATTTT
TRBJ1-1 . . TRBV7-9 CASSLSTEAFF TGTGCCAGCAGCTTAAGTACTGAAGCTTTCTTT
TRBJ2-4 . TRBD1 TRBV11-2 CASSTGQENIQYF TGTGCCAGCAGCACAGGACAGGAAAACATTCAGTACTTC
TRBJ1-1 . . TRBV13 CASSFRRGNTEAFF TGTGCCAGCAGCTTTAGAAGGGGAAACACTGAAGCTTTCTTT
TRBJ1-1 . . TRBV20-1 CSASGGSTEAFF TGCAGTGCTAGTGGAGGAAGCACTGAAGCTTTCTTT
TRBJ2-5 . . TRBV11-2 CASSRGNQETQYF TGTGCCAGCAGCCGGGGGAACCAAGAGACCCAGTACTTC
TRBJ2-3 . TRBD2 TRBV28 CASSMTSGRTDTQYF TGTGCCAGCAGTATGACTAGCGGGAGAACAGATACGCAGTATTTT
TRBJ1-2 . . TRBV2 CASNPTGTQMWGYTF TGTGCCAGCAATCCTACCGGGACCCAAATGTGGGGCTACACCTTC
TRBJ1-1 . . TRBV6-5 CASMGQGKSEAFF TGTGCCAGCATGGGGCAGGGAAAGAGTGAAGCTTTCTTT
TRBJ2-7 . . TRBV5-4 CASSLAGTSTYEQYF TGTGCCAGCAGCTTGGCCGGGACGAGTACCTACGAGCAGTACTTC
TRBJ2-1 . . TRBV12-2 CASRFKLGEGNEQFF TGTGCAAGTCGCTTCAAGTTGGGGGAGGGCAATGAGCAGTTCTTC
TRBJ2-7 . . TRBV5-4 CASSLGGVYEQYF TGTGCCAGCAGCTTGGGGGGGGTATACGAGCAGTACTTC
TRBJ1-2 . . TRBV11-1 CASSLTGGTGYTF TGTGCCAGCAGCTTAACGGGGGGCACTGGCTACACCTTC
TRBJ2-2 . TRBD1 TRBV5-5 CASSWDRAGELFF TGTGCCAGCAGCTGGGACAGGGCCGGGGAGCTGTTTTTT
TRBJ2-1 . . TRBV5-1 CASSLEGSYNEQFF TGCGCCAGCAGCTTGGAGGGATCCTACAATGAGCAGTTCTTC
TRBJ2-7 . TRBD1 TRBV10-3 CAIRRGQGNYEQYF TGTGCCATCAGGCGGGGACAGGGGAACTACGAGCAGTACTTC
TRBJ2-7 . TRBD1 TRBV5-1 CASSLDRGQDEQYF TGCGCCAGCAGCTTGGACAGGGGGCAAGACGAGCAGTACTTC
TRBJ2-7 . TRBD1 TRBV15 CATSVDRGAYEQYF TGTGCCACCAGCGTTGACAGGGGTGCCTACGAGCAGTACTTC
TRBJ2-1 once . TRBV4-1 CASSQDFEQFF TGCGCCAGCAGCCAAGATTTCGAGCAGTTCTTC
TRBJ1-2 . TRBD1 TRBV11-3 CASSPNRGQEWGYGYTF TGTGCCAGCAGCCCCAACAGGGGACAGGAGTGGGGCTATGGCTACACCTTC
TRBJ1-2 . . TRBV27 CASSFNLRGGYTF TGTGCCAGCAGTTTTAATCTAAGGGGAGGCTACACCTTC
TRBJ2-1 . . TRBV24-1 CATSETVGGEQFF TGTGCCACCAGTGAGACTGTTGGGGGCGAGCAGTTCTTC
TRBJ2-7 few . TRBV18 CASSRDRAYEQYF TGTGCCAGCTCACGGGACCGAGCCTACGAGCAGTACTTC
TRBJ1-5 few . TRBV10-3 CAISVNNQPQHF TGTGCCATCAGCGTAAATAATCAGCCCCAGCATTTT
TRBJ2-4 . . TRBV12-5 CASGPPTGAKNIQYF TGTGCTAGTGGTCCGCCGACTGGAGCCAAAAACATTCAGTACTTC
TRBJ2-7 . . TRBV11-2 CASSLVPLLGFHEQYF TGTGCCAGCAGCTTAGTTCCCCTACTGGGGTTCCACGAGCAGTACTTC
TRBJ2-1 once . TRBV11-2 CASSLWGSEQFF TGTGCCAGCAGCTTATGGGGGTCTGAGCAGTTCTTC
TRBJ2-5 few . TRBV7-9 CASSLDLRASVGEVTQYF TGTGCCAGCAGCTTAGACCTCAGAGCGTCAGTGGGAGAGGTGACCCAGTACTTC
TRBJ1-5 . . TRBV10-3 CAITSDRDQPQHF TGTGCCATCACTAGCGACAGAGATCAGCCCCAGCATTTT
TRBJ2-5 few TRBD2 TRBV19 CASSTAGGETQYF TGTGCCAGTAGTACGGCGGGGGGGGAGACCCAGTACTTC
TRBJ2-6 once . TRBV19 CASSRTDSGANVLTF TGTGCCAGTAGTCGGACGGACTCTGGGGCCAACGTCCTGACTTTC
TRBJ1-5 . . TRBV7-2 CASSITADNQPQHF TGTGCCAGCAGCATTACCGCCGACAATCAGCCCCAGCATTTT
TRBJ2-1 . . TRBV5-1 CASSLAPSISNEQFF TGCGCCAGCAGCTTGGCCCCGAGTATAAGCAATGAGCAGTTCTTC
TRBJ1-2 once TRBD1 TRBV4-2 CASSQTGEYGYTF TGTGCCAGCAGCCAGACAGGGGAGTATGGCTACACCTTC
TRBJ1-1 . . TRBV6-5 CASSYTYGSPPEAFF TGTGCCAGCAGTTACACATACGGGAGTCCCCCTGAAGCTTTCTTT
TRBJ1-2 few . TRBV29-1 CSVEDRKTDSGYTF TGCAGCGTTGAAGACCGGAAAACGGATTCCGGCTACACCTTC
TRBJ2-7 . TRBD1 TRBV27 CASSSRDSFYEQYF TGTGCCAGCAGTTCGAGGGACAGCTTCTACGAGCAGTACTTC
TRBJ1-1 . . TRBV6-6 CASTHTVMNTEAFF TGTGCCAGCACCCACACAGTGATGAACACTGAAGCTTTCTTT
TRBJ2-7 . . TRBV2 CASSEVRGSTYEQYF TGTGCCAGCAGTGAAGTGAGAGGGTCTACCTACGAGCAGTACTTC
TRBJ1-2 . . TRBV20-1 CSARAGEGYTF TGCAGTGCTAGAGCAGGGGAGGGCTACACCTTC
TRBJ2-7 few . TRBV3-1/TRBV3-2 CASSQDRSSYEQYF TGTGCCAGCAGCCAAGATAGGAGCTCCTACGAGCAGTACTTC
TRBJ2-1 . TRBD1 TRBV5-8 CASSFTGTGGREQFF TGTGCCAGCAGCTTTACCGGGACAGGGGGCCGGGAGCAGTTCTTC
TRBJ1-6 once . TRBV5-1 CASSFNAAGNSPLHF TGCGCCAGCAGCTTTAATGCGGCGGGTAATTCACCCCTCCACTTT
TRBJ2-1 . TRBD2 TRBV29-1 CSVRAGGTNEQFF TGCAGCGTTCGAGCGGGAGGGACGAATGAGCAGTTCTTC
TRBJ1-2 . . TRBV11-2 CASSLVRQGYTF TGTGCCAGCAGCTTAGTACGGCAGGGCTACACCTTC
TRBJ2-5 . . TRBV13 CASSLTLGGETQYF TGTGCCAGCAGCTTAACCCTAGGAGGAGAGACCCAGTACTTC
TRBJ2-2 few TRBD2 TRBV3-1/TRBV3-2 CASSQEILAGGLPTGELFF TGTGCCAGCAGCCAAGAAATCCTAGCGGGAGGGTTACCCACCGGGGAGCTGTTTTTT
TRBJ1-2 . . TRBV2 CASMGQGFVGYTF TGTGCCAGCATGGGGCAGGGGTTTGTTGGCTACACCTTC
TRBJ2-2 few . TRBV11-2 CASSFGVNTGELFF TGTGCCAGCAGCTTTGGAGTGAACACCGGGGAGCTGTTTTTT